One sample yielded the 3 T cell receptor beta chains listed below, sequenced in a study of cytomegalovirus exposure and HLA in healthy donors. PCR amplification relied on 60 Vbeta primers (plus 13 Jbeta primers). TCRdb's copy holds only in-frame clones and misses some; the assay was immunoSEQ multiplex PCR. The table lists more than 80,000 clones, around 84% of them singletons. The source material was PBMCs. All receptors come from a middle-aged woman in good health and CMV-seropositive.

The rearrangement joins TRBV11-2 to TRBJ2-7; TRBD2 aligns across 10 bases. CDR3 length equals 14 residues. With V trimmed by 7 bases and J by 6 bases, 9 bases remained unmatched. Germline V gene lookup returns CDR1 SGHAT and CDR2 FQNNGV. The CDR3 loop reads CASTGIAGGSEQYF. The CDR3 bases are TGTGCCAGCACGGGGATAGCGGGAGGATCCGAGCAGTACTTC.

A few counts support this clone. The genes are TRBV5-4 and TRBJ2-1; TRBD2 matches at 9 bases. Germline lookup yields CDR1 SGHNT and CDR2 YYREEE (reference sequence). V dropped 0 bases and J dropped 7; count of bases not matched to a gene: 8. This CDR3 is built from 16 residues. CDR3 protein: CASSLVAGGPENEQFF. As DNA, the CDR3 is TGTGCCAGCAGCTTGGTCGCGGGAGGGCCGGAAAATGAGCAGTTCTTC.

The table lists this clone with a few counts. The J gene is TRBJ1-4, the V gene TRBV6-6; D gene uncertain. The CDR3 length is 15 residues. V lost 0 bases, J lost 4 bases, and 9 bases lay in between. CDR1 MNHNY and CDR2 SVGAGI come from the germline V gene (reference sequence). CDR3 coding DNA: TGTGCCAGCAGTTACTCGAACAGTGTTAATGAAAAACTGTTTTTT. Residues: CASSYSNSVNEKLFF.